This T cell receptor beta chain was profiled in a study of shared clonotypes between healthy human individuals. Naive CD8 cells lacked CD45RO and underwent positive selection for CCR7, leaving out terminally differentiated effector memory CD45RA+ cells. A remark on this clone: Its specificity is not known.

This CDR3 region has 12 residues. Germline-derived CDR1 and CDR2 are SQVTM and ANQGSEA. Trimming removed 4 bases at V and 8 bases at J, with 14 bases between. General study findings and limits: Larger estimated richness was generally recorded for naive subsets relative to memory subsets.

The assay ran at deep level. Replicate sorted-subset PCRs were loaded with roughly 200 ng DNA, 30,000 or so T cell genomes. Generated by immunoSEQ multiplex PCR, the TCRdb table keeps only in-frame clones and is missing some. The table shows millions of clones, with 90% to 95% occurring only once. The chain links TRBV29-1 to TRBJ1-2; no clear D gene. The receptor was isolated from a man aged 18-30 years in good health. Some clones in this sample may be carry-over from other donors' samples. Material for sequencing was naive CD8+ T cells from PBMCs. In nucleotides, the CDR3 is TGCAGCGTTGTGGCCCTCACCAGCGGCTACACCTTC. Amino acid sequence: CSVVALTSGYTF.